This is a list of T cell receptor beta chains from one sample in a study of a mutant IDH1 vaccine in newly diagnosed glioma. These receptors lack a known antigen. Assay: immunoSEQ multiplex PCR; the TCRdb copy retains only in-frame clones and omits some. The sample has over 50,000 clones; approximately 87% are singletons. This material consisted of PBMCs, taken from a glioma patient whose treatment included an IDH1 peptide vaccine. The receptors stem from a man aged 18 to 29 with glioma. Each CDR3 is given with its conserved first and last residue. Each record gives: V gene, D gene, clone size, J gene, CDR3 protein, CDR3 DNA. The D gene is left open where the match is weak. Size is omitted from some rows. Given values are once, few, many or a class for expanded clones.

V gene: TRBV28
D gene: TRBD1
clone size: NA
J gene: TRBJ1-1
CDR3 protein: CASSLGTGGPGTYTEAFF
CDR3 DNA: TGTGCCAGCAGTTTAGGGACAGGGGGCCCAGGGACGTACACTGAAGCTTTCTTT

V gene: TRBV9
D gene: TRBD1
clone size: NA
J gene: TRBJ2-7
CDR3 protein: CASSVGTGFSYEQYF
CDR3 DNA: TGTGCCAGCAGCGTGGGGACAGGATTCTCCTACGAGCAGTACTTC

V gene: TRBV10-3
D gene: NA
clone size: NA
J gene: TRBJ2-1
CDR3 protein: CAISESSLSYNEQFF
CDR3 DNA: TGTGCCATCAGTGAGTCTAGTCTCTCCTACAATGAGCAGTTCTTC

V gene: TRBV27
D gene: NA
clone size: NA
J gene: TRBJ1-5
CDR3 protein: CASSRVNSNQPQHF
CDR3 DNA: TGTGCCAGCAGTAGAGTTAATAGCAATCAGCCCCAGCATTTT

V gene: TRBV28
D gene: NA
clone size: NA
J gene: TRBJ1-4
CDR3 protein: CASSLFGAKEKLFF
CDR3 DNA: TGTGCCAGCAGTTTATTTGGGGCCAAAGAAAAACTGTTTTTT

V gene: TRBV7-9
D gene: NA
clone size: NA
J gene: TRBJ1-4
CDR3 protein: CASSRAGSEKLFF
CDR3 DNA: TGTGCCAGCAGCCGAGCTGGGAGCGAAAAACTGTTTTTT

V gene: TRBV4-2
D gene: TRBD1
clone size: NA
J gene: TRBJ1-5
CDR3 protein: CASSQDRVYSNQPQHF
CDR3 DNA: TGTGCCAGCAGCCAGGACAGGGTATATAGCAATCAGCCCCAGCATTTT

V gene: TRBV11-3
D gene: TRBD1
clone size: NA
J gene: TRBJ2-7
CDR3 protein: CASSFITGAEQYF
CDR3 DNA: TGTGCCAGCAGCTTCATAACAGGGGCCGAGCAGTACTTC

V gene: TRBV7-6
D gene: NA
clone size: NA
J gene: TRBJ1-1
CDR3 protein: CASSSISKTGSTEAFF
CDR3 DNA: TGTGCCAGCAGCTCAATCTCCAAAACAGGGTCCACTGAAGCTTTCTTT

V gene: TRBV5-6
D gene: NA
clone size: NA
J gene: TRBJ1-1
CDR3 protein: CASSFATEAFF
CDR3 DNA: TGTGCCAGCAGCTTCGCCACTGAAGCTTTCTTT

V gene: TRBV4-3
D gene: NA
clone size: NA
J gene: TRBJ1-2
CDR3 protein: CASSQEQNYGYTF
CDR3 DNA: TGCGCCAGCAGCCAAGAACAGAACTATGGCTACACCTTC

V gene: TRBV7-9
D gene: NA
clone size: NA
J gene: TRBJ2-7
CDR3 protein: CASSQGGSYYEQYF
CDR3 DNA: TGTGCCAGCAGCCAAGGTGGCAGTTACTACGAGCAGTACTTC

V gene: TRBV7-3
D gene: TRBD2
clone size: NA
J gene: TRBJ2-5
CDR3 protein: CASSPTGGKLETQYF
CDR3 DNA: TGTGCCAGCAGCCCAACGGGAGGGAAGTTGGAGACCCAGTACTTC

V gene: TRBV4-2
D gene: NA
clone size: NA
J gene: TRBJ1-5
CDR3 protein: CASSQDAGRGASSRLTQPQHF
CDR3 DNA: TGTGCCAGCAGCCAAGACGCGGGAAGAGGTGCCTCGTCCAGATTAACTCAGCCCCAGCATTTT

V gene: TRBV13
D gene: NA
clone size: NA
J gene: TRBJ2-5
CDR3 protein: CASSLWGRGETQYF
CDR3 DNA: TGTGCCAGCAGCTTGTGGGGCCGTGGAGAGACCCAGTACTTC

V gene: TRBV11-1
D gene: NA
clone size: NA
J gene: TRBJ2-7
CDR3 protein: CASRGQTDYEQYF
CDR3 DNA: TGTGCCAGCAGAGGACAGACTGATTACGAGCAGTACTTC

V gene: TRBV11-1
D gene: NA
clone size: NA
J gene: TRBJ1-3
CDR3 protein: CASSHDPRNTIYF
CDR3 DNA: TGTGCCAGCAGTCATGACCCACGAAACACCATATATTTT

V gene: TRBV9
D gene: TRBD2
clone size: NA
J gene: TRBJ2-3
CDR3 protein: CASSPSGGRSTDTQYF
CDR3 DNA: TGTGCCAGCAGCCCTAGCGGGGGGAGGAGCACAGATACGCAGTATTTT

V gene: TRBV7-6
D gene: TRBD1
clone size: NA
J gene: TRBJ2-3
CDR3 protein: CASSLGLGQGSHTQYF
CDR3 DNA: TGTGCCAGCAGCTTAGGGCTGGGACAGGGTTCACATACGCAGTATTTT

V gene: TRBV19
D gene: NA
clone size: NA
J gene: TRBJ2-1
CDR3 protein: CASRVGTKGGDEQFF
CDR3 DNA: TGTGCCAGTAGGGTAGGGACTAAGGGGGGGGATGAGCAGTTCTTC

V gene: TRBV5-4
D gene: NA
clone size: NA
J gene: TRBJ1-2
CDR3 protein: CASSPNQASYTF
CDR3 DNA: TGTGCCAGCAGCCCAAACCAGGCTAGCTACACCTTC

V gene: TRBV2
D gene: NA
clone size: NA
J gene: TRBJ1-2
CDR3 protein: CASSGDDRSSYGYTF
CDR3 DNA: TGTGCCAGCAGCGGGGATGACAGGTCCTCCTATGGCTACACCTTC

V gene: TRBV30
D gene: NA
clone size: few
J gene: TRBJ1-3
CDR3 protein: CAWSRVGNTIYF
CDR3 DNA: TGTGCCTGGAGCCGGGTTGGAAACACCATATATTTT

V gene: TRBV18
D gene: NA
clone size: NA
J gene: TRBJ1-2
CDR3 protein: CASSATGPNYGYTF
CDR3 DNA: TGTGCCAGCTCAGCTACAGGGCCTAACTATGGCTACACCTTC

V gene: TRBV7-9
D gene: NA
clone size: NA
J gene: TRBJ1-2
CDR3 protein: CASSLIIGGYTF
CDR3 DNA: TGTGCCAGCAGCTTAATCATAGGTGGCTACACCTTC

V gene: TRBV9
D gene: TRBD2
clone size: NA
J gene: TRBJ2-5
CDR3 protein: CASSVVAGGPETQYF
CDR3 DNA: TGTGCCAGCAGCGTAGTGGCGGGGGGTCCTGAGACCCAGTACTTC

V gene: TRBV7-9
D gene: TRBD1
clone size: few
J gene: TRBJ1-1
CDR3 protein: CASSSQGEYPNTEAFF
CDR3 DNA: TGTGCCAGCAGCTCGCAGGGGGAGTACCCGAACACTGAAGCTTTCTTT

V gene: TRBV19
D gene: NA
clone size: NA
J gene: TRBJ1-2
CDR3 protein: CASSTGGSHGGYTF
CDR3 DNA: TGTGCCAGTAGTACCGGGGGGTCTCATGGAGGCTACACCTTC

V gene: TRBV7-9
D gene: NA
clone size: NA
J gene: TRBJ1-6
CDR3 protein: CASSFERNNSPLHF
CDR3 DNA: TGTGCCAGCAGCTTCGAAAGAAATAATTCACCCCTCCACTTT

V gene: TRBV13
D gene: NA
clone size: NA
J gene: TRBJ2-5
CDR3 protein: CASSLASKTQYF
CDR3 DNA: TGTGCCAGCAGCTTAGCTTCGAAGACCCAGTACTTC

V gene: TRBV27
D gene: NA
clone size: once
J gene: TRBJ1-5
CDR3 protein: CASSLSAGSSVQPQHF
CDR3 DNA: TGTGCCAGCAGTTTATCGGCAGGGTCTTCAGTTCAGCCCCAGCATTTT

V gene: TRBV7-3
D gene: NA
clone size: NA
J gene: TRBJ2-1
CDR3 protein: CASSGGYNEQFF
CDR3 DNA: TGTGCCAGCAGCGGGGGGTATAATGAGCAGTTCTTC

V gene: TRBV29-1
D gene: NA
clone size: once
J gene: TRBJ1-4
CDR3 protein: CSVEINRGGSEKLFF
CDR3 DNA: TGCAGCGTTGAAATCAACCGGGGGGGCAGTGAAAAACTGTTTTTT

V gene: TRBV28
D gene: NA
clone size: NA
J gene: TRBJ1-1
CDR3 protein: CASSFLGVTEAFF
CDR3 DNA: TGTGCCAGCAGTTTCCTGGGGGTCACTGAAGCTTTCTTT

V gene: TRBV6-1
D gene: NA
clone size: NA
J gene: TRBJ2-5
CDR3 protein: CASSLGPRETQYF
CDR3 DNA: TGTGCCAGCAGCCTGGGGCCCCGGGAGACCCAGTACTTC

V gene: TRBV4-3
D gene: NA
clone size: NA
J gene: TRBJ1-3
CDR3 protein: CASSQDSGSAGNTIYF
CDR3 DNA: TGCGCCAGCAGCCAAGATTCAGGCAGTGCAGGAAACACCATATATTTT

V gene: TRBV4-1
D gene: NA
clone size: NA
J gene: TRBJ1-2
CDR3 protein: CASSQVGGEGYTF
CDR3 DNA: TGCGCCAGCAGCCAAGTCGGGGGGGAGGGCTACACCTTC

V gene: TRBV29-1
D gene: NA
clone size: NA
J gene: TRBJ1-1
CDR3 protein: CSVEDLSGGWYGNTEAFF
CDR3 DNA: TGCAGCGTTGAAGATCTTAGTGGGGGTTGGTACGGGAACACTGAAGCTTTCTTT

V gene: TRBV13
D gene: TRBD1
clone size: once
J gene: TRBJ2-3
CDR3 protein: CASSIDPGGDTQYF
CDR3 DNA: TGTGCCAGCAGCATAGACCCAGGGGGAGATACGCAGTATTTT